Given below is one T cell receptor (beta chain) in context. Its target is not known. Germline CDR1 is MNHNS and CDR2 is SASEGT. V lost 6 bases, J lost 11 bases, and 22 bases stayed unmatched. This CDR3 region has 17 residues. Alongside a J-beta primer mix, a sample-barcoded 5' primer served in a second PCR lasting roughly 6 to 12 cycles. A single record per CDR3 protein comes from TCRdb applying MiXCR to the 5' RACE reads. The repertoire includes roughly 1,700,000 distinct CDR3 sequences, approximately 30% of them detected once, and more than 6% sits in the top ten. There were at least 5.5 micrograms of total RNA extracted from every sample. The entry originates in a study of blood T cells in healthy people across ages. Findings and caveats of the study: CMV status of donors was not determined, possibly confounding expanded clonotype changes. Significant beta diversity loss was already apparent by age roughly 43, declining roughly linearly.

The specimen was blood. This TCR derives from a woman in her twenties or thirties in good health. The chain couples TRBV6-1 to TRBJ2-5, with 9 bases aligning to TRBD2. This CDR3 reads CASSPEGGLARVGEQYF. CDR3 bases: TGTGCCAGCAGCCCCGAGGGCGGACTAGCGCGCGTGGGTGAGCAGTACTTC.